Following are 27 T cell receptor beta chains from one sample sequenced in a study of radiotherapy plus CTLA-4 blockade in lung cancer. Sequenced by immunoSEQ multiplex PCR; TCRdb stores in-frame clones only, minus some. The data show over 80,000 clones, more than 75% seen once. The specimen comprised peripheral blood, sampled from a patient treated with radiotherapy plus ipilimumab. Receptors originate from a human donor with non-small cell lung cancer that progressed on radiotherapy plus ipilimumab.

CDR3 DNA: TGTGCCAGCAGCTTACTAGCGGTCAAAGAGACCCAGTACTTC. Residues: CASSLLAVKETQYF. The chain has TRBV5-8 and TRBJ2-5, with 8 bases lining up with TRBD2. V trimming: 2 bases; J trimming: 3 bases; junction bases outside the gene matches: 3. Per germline, CDR1 SGHTS and CDR2 YDEGEE. The CDR3 has 14 residues.

CDR3 coding DNA: TGTGCCAGCAGTGAACGACAGGGTCTCTACAATGAGCAGTTCTTC. This translates into CASSERQGLYNEQFF. This rearrangement joins TRBV6-1 to TRBJ2-1, with 7 bases fitting TRBD1. Germline V lookup: CDR1 MNHNS, CDR2 SASEGT. This CDR3 comprises 15 residues. Trimming removed 2 bases from V and 3 bases from J; junction bases left unmatched: 4.

V usage is TRBV27 and J usage is TRBJ1-1; 8 bases match TRBD1. The CDR3 contains 14 residues. Germline loops: CDR1 MNHEY, CDR2 SMNVEV (reference sequence). V lost 6 bases, J lost 4 bases, and 7 bases stayed unmatched. The CDR3 coding sequence is TGTGCCAGCAGCCTGACAGGGGCGCTCACTGAAGCTTTCTTT. Encoded protein: CASSLTGALTEAFF.

About this clone: A junction boundary mismatches the germline segment, possibly from a read error. Other nucleotide sequences in the sample specify the same CDR3. The rearrangement uses TRBV4-1 and TRBJ1-1, with D unclear. This CDR3 contains 16 residues. The germline V gene has CDR1 MGHRA and CDR2 YSYEKL. The CDR3 nucleotides are TGCGCCAGCAGCCAACCCGACATGGTGGGATACACCGAAGCTTTCTTT. Translating it yields CASSQPDMVGYTEAFF.

This chain uses TRBV19 with TRBJ1-2, with a tentative D call TRBD1 (6 bases). Germline V CDR1 and CDR2: LNHDA, SQIVND (reference sequence). V was clipped by 3 bases and J by 3 bases, with 11 bases between them. The CDR3 runs to 14 residues. In nucleotides, the CDR3 is TGTGCCAGTAGTATTGGCAGGGGCGACTATGGCTACACCTTC. This encodes CASSIGRGDYGYTF.

The chain is built from TRBV5-4 and TRBJ2-5; TRBD1 agrees at 9 bases. The CDR3 loop spans 16 amino acids. CDR1 is SGHNT and CDR2 is YYREEE in the germline V gene (reference sequence). Germline trimming cut 4 bases from V and 4 bases from J; bases unmatched to any gene: 11. CDR3 loop: CASSPEAPGQGETQYF. DNA for the CDR3: TGTGCCAGCAGCCCCGAGGCACCGGGACAGGGAGAGACCCAGTACTTC.

This chain links TRBV7-2 with TRBJ1-1; a possible D gene is TRBD1 (6 bases). Trimming pared 5 bases from V and 8 bases from J, leaving 12 bases between. The CDR3 spans 12 residues. Germline values: CDR1 SGHTA, CDR2 FQGNSA. The CDR3 coding sequence is TGTGCCAGCAGCCAGACAGGTCCCGAAGCTTTCTTT. It is translated as CASSQTGPEAFF. The full variable domain, rest sourced from reference TRBV7-2 and TRBJ1-1, is GAGVSQSPSNKVTEKGKDVELRCDPISGHTALYWYRQSLGQGLEFLIYFQGNSAPDKSGLPSDRFSAERTGGSVSTLTIQRTQQEDSAVYLCASSQTGPEAFFGQGTRLTVV.

This sequence joins TRBV19 and TRBJ1-1; 9 bases line up with TRBD1. Germline-derived CDR1 and CDR2 are LNHDA and SQIVND (reference sequence). The trim removed 7 bases at V and 0 bases at J, leaving 3 bases unmatched. The CDR3 sequence is 14 residues long. The CDR3 reads CASKGQGLNTEAFF. The CDR3 DNA is TGTGCCAGTAAGGGACAGGGATTGAACACTGAAGCTTTCTTT. Full variable domain (remainder filled in from reference TRBV19 and TRBJ1-1): DGGITQSPKYLFRKEGQNVTLSCEQNLNHDAMYWYRQDPGQGLRLIYYSQIVNDFQKGDIAEGYSVSREKKESFPLTVTSAQKNPTAFYLCASKGQGLNTEAFFGQGTRLTVV.

The V call is TRBV9, the J call TRBJ2-1; 7 nucleotides agree with TRBD2. The CDR3 has 17 amino acids. Trimming cost V 7 bases and J 0 bases; bases outside gene matches: 13. Germline-derived CDR1 and CDR2 are SGDLS and YYNGEE. Written as DNA, the CDR3 is TGTGCCAGCGGTCGCGTAGGGCGGGGGAGCTCCTACAATGAGCAGTTCTTC. Translating it yields CASGRVGRGSSYNEQFF.

This clone appeared once. The rearrangement joins TRBV4-1 to TRBJ2-3, with TRBD2 as a possible D gene (5 bases). Trimming left V 0 bases short and J 0 bases short, with 19 bases between. The CDR3 length is 19 residues. Germline V gene lookup returns CDR1 MGHRA and CDR2 YSYEKL. The chain's CDR3 is CASSQDRVGGVPSTDTQYF. CDR3 coding DNA: TGCGCCAGCAGCCAAGATCGGGTCGGAGGTGTACCTAGCACAGATACGCAGTATTTT.

This clone was observed once. The chain links TRBV10-3 to TRBJ2-6; a possible D gene is TRBD1 (6 bases). This CDR3 is 18 amino acids long. Trimming shortened V by 8 bases and J by 0 bases, and 20 bases separated the two germline ends. The V gene's germline CDR1 is ENHRY and CDR2 SYGVKD. The CDR3 DNA follows: TGTGCCATCGGTCGGCGTCTTGACAGGAGCTCTGGGGCCAACGTCCTGACTTTC. Its translation: CAIGRRLDRSSGANVLTF.

The V gene is TRBV5-1, the J gene TRBJ2-7; no clear D gene. Germline V gene lookup returns CDR1 SGHRS and CDR2 YFSETQ. This CDR3 is 12 amino acids long. Trimming took off 4 bases at V and 0 bases at J, with 5 bases between the two ends. The chain's CDR3 is CASSLHSYEQYF. Written as DNA, the CDR3 is TGCGCCAGCAGCCTGCACTCCTACGAGCAGTACTTC.

The chain recombines TRBV6-1 with TRBJ2-1, with 12 positions matching TRBD2. The CDR3 consists of 16 residues. V trimming: 4 bases; J trimming: 6 bases; junction bases outside the gene matches: 7. Germline CDR1 MNHNS, CDR2 SASEGT. The DNA of the CDR3 is TGTGCCAGCAGTGTCACGACTAGCGGGGGAGTCAATGAGCAGTTCTTC. Translated: CASSVTTSGGVNEQFF.

J is TRBJ1-1 and V is TRBV2; D possibly corresponds to TRBD1 (5 bases). The CDR3 spans 13 residues. Germline V gene lookup returns CDR1 SNHLY and CDR2 FYNNEI. V lost 4 bases and J lost 2, with 8 bases in between. The DNA of the CDR3 is TGTGCCAGCAGTGTAGGGGTAAACACTGAAGCTTTCTTT. Amino acid sequence: CASSVGVNTEAFF.

The chain carries TRBV7-2 and TRBJ1-2, with a tentative D call TRBD1 (6 bases). Germline lookup yields CDR1 SGHTA and CDR2 FQGNSA. The CDR3 spans 14 residues. The V end lost 1 base, the J end lost 8 bases, and 14 bases lay between the germline ends. Written as DNA, the CDR3 is TGTGCCAGCAGCTTAGGGGGGGCAGTACGCGGCTACACCTTC. Amino acid sequence: CASSLGGAVRGYTF.

The rearrangement joins TRBV29-1 to TRBJ1-2; D is ambiguous. Germline V gene lookup returns CDR1 SQVTM and CDR2 ANQGSEA. The CDR3 is 13 amino acids. The V end was cut by 6 bases, the J end by 0 bases, with 11 bases between. CDR3 residues: CSVLDTANYGYTF. CDR3 in DNA: TGCAGCGTCCTCGACACAGCTAACTATGGCTACACCTTC.

V gene TRBV7-3 combines with J gene TRBJ1-1; D may be TRBD1 (6 bases). Germline assignment: CDR1 SGHTA and CDR2 FQGTGA. V gave up 6 bases and J gave up 5 bases, with 13 bases separating them. This CDR3 has 13 amino acids. CDR3 amino acids: CASSAGVSTEAFF. CDR3 sequence (DNA): TGTGCCAGCAGTGCAGGGGTCTCGACTGAAGCTTTCTTT. Variable domain in full (rest from reference TRBV7-3 and TRBJ1-1): GAGVSQTPSNKVTEKGKYVELRCDPISGHTALYWYRQSLGQGPEFLIYFQGTGAADDSGLPNDRFFAVRPEGSVSTLKIQRTERGDSAVYLCASSAGVSTEAFFGQGTRLTVV.

The J gene is TRBJ2-7, the V gene TRBV13, with D perhaps TRBD1 or TRBD2 (5 bases each). Germline CDR1 and CDR2: PRHDT and FYEKMQ (reference sequence). The CDR3 is made up of 16 amino acids. Between the trimmed V and J ends, which lost 3 bases and 0 bases, there was a span of 15 bases. CDR3 bases: TGTGCCAGCAGCTTCCAAGGGACCGCGAGCTCCTACGAGCAGTACTTC. It codes for CASSFQGTASSYEQYF.

V is TRBV9 and J is TRBJ1-3; no firm D call. With 5 bases removed from V and 0 bases from J, the gap between germline ends came to 12 bases. This CDR3 contains 15 residues. The V gene's germline CDR1 is SGDLS and CDR2 YYNGEE. For the CDR3, the DNA is TGTGCCAGCAGTCGTTCGCGGTACTCTGGAAACACCATATATTTT. It yields the protein CASSRSRYSGNTIYF.

This chain links TRBV25-1 with TRBJ2-1; D tentatively fits TRBD1 or TRBD2 (5 bases each). CDR1 and CDR2 from the germline V gene are MGHDK and SYGVNS. This CDR3 has 15 amino acids. Trimming pared 1 base from V and 0 bases from J, leaving 7 bases between. The CDR3 protein is CASSESGGSYNEQFF. The CDR3 coding sequence is TGTGCCAGCAGTGAATCTGGGGGCTCCTACAATGAGCAGTTCTTC.

The V call is TRBV5-1, the J call TRBJ1-3; possibly TRBD1 for D (5 bases). CDR3 size: 16 residues. Per germline, CDR1 SGHRS and CDR2 YFSETQ. The germline V and J ends were trimmed by 1 base and 1 base, with 12 bases remaining between them. Written as DNA, the CDR3 is TGCGCCAGCAGCTTGAAAGTAGGGGCTTCTGGAAACACCATATATTTT. Protein: CASSLKVGASGNTIYF.

The chain couples TRBV10-1 to TRBJ1-6, with 7 bases fitting TRBD1. The V gene's germline CDR1 is WNHNN and CDR2 SYGVQD (reference sequence). Trimming at V came to 8 bases and at J to 0 bases, leaving 10 bases not matched to a gene. The length of the CDR3 is 17 residues. As DNA, the CDR3 is TGCGCCAGCGAAACGGGACAGACAAGCTCCTATAATTCACCCCTCCACTTT. It yields the protein CASETGQTSSYNSPLHF.

CDR3 DNA sequence: TGTGCCAGCTCACCATTGCAGGGGGCCACTGAAGCTTTCTTT. Protein: CASSPLQGATEAFF. The chain joins TRBV18 to TRBJ1-1, with 8 positions matching TRBD1. V was clipped by 2 bases and J by 4 bases; unmatched bases: 3. Per the germline V gene, CDR1 is KGHSH and CDR2 is LQKENI. This CDR3 has 14 residues.

The rearrangement links TRBV7-2 to TRBJ1-6; the match to TRBD1 covers 10 bases. With 1 base clipped from V and 11 bases from J, the junction kept 11 bases outside the gene matches. From germline, CDR1 is SGHTA and CDR2 FQGNSA. The CDR3 contains 17 residues. The CDR3 loop is CASSLVVHGTGAAPLHF. Here the CDR3 DNA reads TGTGCCAGCAGCTTAGTCGTGCATGGGACAGGGGCCGCACCCCTCCACTTT.

The gene calls are TRBV29-1 and TRBJ1-4, with D perhaps TRBD1 (6 bases). The CDR3 contains 14 residues. Germline assignment: CDR1 SQVTM and CDR2 ANQGSEA. Trimming pared 5 bases from V and 7 bases from J, leaving 17 bases between. CDR3 region: CSVRRGGGGEKLFF. The CDR3 DNA follows: TGCAGCGTTAGGCGGGGGGGCGGAGGTGAAAAACTGTTTTTT. The variable domain in full, with the rest retrieved from reference TRBV29-1 and TRBJ1-4, is SAVISQKPSRDICQRGTSLTIQCQVDSQVTMMFWYRQQPGQSLTLIATANQGSEATYESGFVIDKFPISRPNLTFSTLTVSNMSPEDSSIYLCSVRRGGGGEKLFFGSGTQLSVL.

The chain uses TRBV5-1 and TRBJ2-1, with D perhaps TRBD2 (7 bases). CDR3 length: 15 residues. Germline V CDR1 and CDR2: SGHRS, YFSETQ. V was trimmed by 2 bases and J by 4 bases, leaving 13 bases between them. CDR3 region: CASSFRAGAYNEQFF. The CDR3 DNA sequence: TGCGCCAGCAGCTTTCGTGCGGGGGCGTACAATGAGCAGTTCTTC.

V gene TRBV20-1 combines with J gene TRBJ1-1, with D unclear. Trimming took off 3 bases at V and 7 bases at J, with 9 bases between the two ends. CDR1 is DFQATT, CDR2 SNEGSKA, per germline (reference sequence). The CDR3 has 11 amino acids. The CDR3 bases are TGCAGTGCTAGTAATTCTAATGAAGCTTTCTTT. Residues: CSASNSNEAFF.